These 2 T cell receptor beta chains were sequenced from one sample in a study of OX40 agonist ivuxolimab in advanced cancers. Method: immunoSEQ multiplex PCR; TCRdb's copy keeps in-frame clones and lacks some. The sample holds under 80,000 clones, roughly 80% seen once. The input for sequencing was CD4+ or CD8+ T cells sorted from blood, taken in a trial of the OX40 agonist ivuxolimab. Receptors originate from an adult with an advanced solid tumor such as melanoma, head and neck, liver or kidney cancer.

DNA of the CDR3: TGTGCCACCCGCCAATCTTGGGCAGGGCACAATGAGCAGTTCTTC. Protein sequence: CATRQSWAGHNEQFF. V gene TRBV11-2 combines with J gene TRBJ2-1, with D tentatively TRBD1 (5 bases). Germline CDR1 is SGHAT and CDR2 is FQNNGV. The CDR3 contains 15 residues. V lost 10 bases and J 5 bases, leaving 21 bases between the germline ends. Looking up the rest from reference TRBV11-2 and TRBJ2-1 gives the full variable domain: EAGVAQSPRYKIIEKRQSVAFWCNPISGHATLYWYQQILGQGPKLLIQFQNNGVVDDSQLPKDRFSAERLKGVDSTLKIQPAKLEDSAVYLCATRQSWAGHNEQFFGPGTRLTVL.

The DNA of the CDR3 is TGTGCCAGCAGTTTGTTGACAGGGCGACAAGAGACCCAGTACTTC. The encoded protein is CASSLLTGRQETQYF. This rearrangement joins TRBV27 to TRBJ2-5; 7 nucleotides line up with TRBD1. CDR1 and CDR2 (germline): MNHEY, SMNVEV (reference sequence). The CDR3 is made up of 15 amino acids. The V gene end was trimmed by 3 bases and the J gene end by 2 bases; junction bases not matched to a gene: 6.